These 23 T cell receptor beta chains originate from one sample sequenced in a study of patients and donors after allogeneic stem cell transplantation. From the RT-PCR reads, TCRdb called clonotypes with MiXCR, one entry per CDR3 protein. The profile shows about 11,000 distinct CDR3 sequences, under 25% of them singletons. The sample taken for sequencing was blood, either unsorted or a sorted T cell fraction (not recorded which). The receptors stem from a human donor who was either an allogeneic HSCT recipient or a stem cell or donor lymphocyte infusion donor (not recorded which). It is not recorded whose cells these are; they may come from a transplant donor.

The V and J genes are TRBV11-2 and TRBJ2-3; TRBD2 matches at 7 bases. Germline CDR1 is SGHAT and CDR2 is FQNNGV. The CDR3 loop spans 15 amino acids. V shed 5 bases and J 1 base; nucleotides not matched to a gene: 6. The CDR3, as DNA: TGTGCCAGCAGCCAAAGCGGGGCGCGCACAGATACGCAGTATTTT. It encodes CASSQSGARTDTQYF. The full variable domain, its missing parts supplied by reference TRBV11-2 and TRBJ2-3, is EAGVAQSPRYKIIEKRQSVAFWCNPISGHATLYWYQQILGQGPKLLIQFQNNGVVDDSQLPKDRFSAERLKGVDSTLKIQPAKLEDSAVYLCASSQSGARTDTQYFGPGTRLTVL.

This clonotype was counted only a few times. The genes are TRBV6-1 and TRBJ1-2, with no clear D. The germline V gene encodes CDR1 MNHNS and CDR2 SASEGT. V lost 7 bases to trimming and J lost 2 bases, with 14 bases between them. This CDR3 contains 14 residues. The CDR3 coding sequence is TGTGCCAGCACCTTTCAACAGATAAACTATGGCTACACCTTC. This sequence encodes CASTFQQINYGYTF.

The chain combines TRBV20-1 with TRBJ1-2; D remains unclear. Per the germline V gene, CDR1 is DFQATT and CDR2 is SNEGSKA (reference sequence). The CDR3 length is 13 residues. Trimming stripped 3 bases from V and 8 bases from J, with 16 bases between. CDR3: CSASKGSGIGYTF. As DNA, the CDR3 is TGCAGTGCTAGTAAGGGTTCGGGAATCGGCTACACCTTC.

The chain carries TRBV25-1 and TRBJ2-5; no firm D call. V lost 2 bases and J lost 1, with 11 bases in between. Germline loops: CDR1 MGHDK, CDR2 SYGVNS. The CDR3 extends over 15 amino acids. The DNA for the CDR3 is TGTGCCAGCAGTGAAGACCGGAGAATCCAAGAGACCCAGTACTTC. Protein sequence: CASSEDRRIQETQYF.

This clonotype was counted a few times. This chain joins TRBV19 and TRBJ1-2, with 10 bases identical to TRBD1. This CDR3 has 16 residues. Germline CDR1 is LNHDA and CDR2 is SQIVND (reference sequence). The V segment lost 7 bases and the J segment 7 bases; nucleotides outside the gene matches: 15. The CDR3 sequence: CASTKLGTGEHPGYTF. The CDR3 nucleotides are TGTGCCAGTACCAAACTTGGGACAGGGGAGCATCCTGGCTACACCTTC. Supplemented by reference TRBV19 and TRBJ1-2, the full variable domain reads DGGITQSPKYLFRKEGQNVTLSCEQNLNHDAMYWYRQDPGQGLRLIYYSQIVNDFQKGDIAEGYSVSREKKESFPLTVTSAQKNPTAFYLCASTKLGTGEHPGYTFGSGTRLTVV.

In this sample, this clonotype turned up many times. This chain links TRBV10-2 with TRBJ1-1; D is possibly TRBD1 (5 bases). Germline CDR1 and CDR2: WSHSY and SAAADI. The CDR3 is made up of 12 amino acids. V was clipped by 10 bases and J by 1 base, with 10 bases between them. CDR3 DNA sequence: TGCGCCACCGTGGGGGAGAACACTGAAGCTTTCTTT. The encoded protein is CATVGENTEAFF.

CDR3 coding DNA: TGTGCCAGCTCACCACGGACTAGCGGCCAAGAGACCCAGTACTTC. Its protein product is CASSPRTSGQETQYF. The chain couples TRBV18 to TRBJ2-5; 10 bases fit TRBD2. CDR3 size: 15 residues. CDR1 is KGHSH, CDR2 LQKENI, per germline. Unmatched junction bases numbered 0, after V lost 1 base and J lost 1 base.

This clonotype was observed a handful of times. J is TRBJ1-5 and V is TRBV29-1; D perhaps matches TRBD1 (5 bases). Trimming shortened V by 4 bases and J by 2 bases, and 12 bases separated the two germline ends. Germline-derived CDR1 and CDR2 are SQVTM and ANQGSEA. This CDR3 contains 14 residues. The CDR3, as DNA: TGCAGCGTTGTCTTGAGGGGCGGCAATCAGCCCCAGCATTTT. Protein product: CSVVLRGGNQPQHF.

The CDR3 DNA follows: TGCAGTGCTAGTCTATCCAACGAGCAGTACTTC. This gives the protein CSASLSNEQYF. This chain joins TRBV20-1 and TRBJ2-7; D gene unclear. This CDR3 region has 11 residues. In germline, CDR1 is DFQATT, CDR2 SNEGSKA (reference sequence). V lost 3 bases to trimming and J lost 5 bases, with 8 bases between them.

This clonotype has just a few counts. This chain uses TRBV5-6 with TRBJ2-7; 7 bases map to TRBD1. In germline, CDR1 is SGHDT, CDR2 YYEEEE. V lost 0 bases to trimming and J lost 3 bases; unmatched junction nucleotides: 9. There are 16 residues in the CDR3. The CDR3 loop is CASSLALQGLSYEQYF. The CDR3 DNA follows: TGTGCCAGCAGCTTGGCCTTACAGGGGCTGAGCTACGAGCAGTACTTC.

This clonotype was observed a handful of times. The chain employs TRBV6-5 and TRBJ1-2, with 11 bases identical to TRBD1. Germline V gene data show CDR1 as MNHEY and CDR2 as SVGAGI. The CDR3 totals 15 residues. V was pared by 5 bases and J by 8 bases, with 10 bases of the junction left unmatched. The CDR3 DNA follows: TGTGCCAGCAGTAGCCTTGGACAGGGGGCGTTCGGCTACACCTTC. Its protein product is CASSSLGQGAFGYTF.

This clonotype was counted ten times or more. This chain links TRBV12-3 or TRBV12-4 with TRBJ1-2, with D maybe TRBD1 (5 bases). Trimming removed 6 bases from V and 1 base from J, with 9 bases in between. The CDR3 spans 13 residues. Written as DNA, the CDR3 is TGTGCCAGCAGCCGCAGGGTTAACTATGGCTACACCTTC. This translates into CASSRRVNYGYTF.

The chain joins TRBV11-3 to TRBJ1-2, with D possibly being TRBD1 (5 bases). The CDR3 sequence is 17 residues long. V was cut by 0 bases and J by 0 bases, with 14 bases left in between. Germline lookup yields CDR1 SGHNT and CDR2 YENEEA. The CDR3 spells CASSLDSTEVTNYGYTF. CDR3 bases: TGTGCCAGCAGCTTAGATTCGACAGAAGTTACTAACTATGGCTACACCTTC.

V and J are TRBV20-1 and TRBJ1-2; D perhaps matches TRBD1 (6 bases). Germline CDR1 reads DFQATT; CDR2 reads SNEGSKA (reference sequence). The CDR3 sequence is 12 residues long. Trimming removed 4 bases from V and 7 bases from J, with 13 bases in between. The CDR3, as DNA: TGCAGTGCTATCGGGGGCGGGATTGGCTACACCTTC. Amino acid sequence: CSAIGGGIGYTF.

This clonotype has ten or more counts. CDR3 nucleotide sequence: TGTGCCAGCAGCGGTGCCGGGACAGGGGAAGAGACCCAGTACTTC. Amino acids: CASSGAGTGEETQYF. The rearrangement joins TRBV6-5 to TRBJ2-5, with 10 bases fitting TRBD1. V was pared by 6 bases and J by 3 bases, with 7 bases of the junction left unmatched. CDR1 and CDR2 (germline): MNHEY, SVGAGI. The CDR3 is 15 residues long.

This clonotype ranks as medium-sized (0.01 to 0.1%). The chain recombines TRBV4-1 with TRBJ2-5; possible D gene TRBD1, 6 bases. The CDR3 covers 15 residues. In germline, CDR1 is MGHRA, CDR2 YSYEKL. The V end lost 4 bases, the J end lost 4 bases, and 16 bases lay between the germline ends. CDR3 sequence reads: CASSPEDSPRETQYF. The CDR3 bases are TGCGCCAGCAGCCCAGAGGACAGCCCGAGAGAGACCCAGTACTTC.

V is TRBV11-3 and J is TRBJ2-5; the D gene is possibly TRBD1 (5 bases). This CDR3 is 15 amino acids long. V was cut by 0 bases and J by 2 bases, with 10 bases left in between. CDR1 is SGHNT and CDR2 is YENEEA in the germline V gene. The DNA for the CDR3 is TGTGCCAGCAGCTTAGATTGGACACCACAAGAGACCCAGTACTTC. Encoded protein: CASSLDWTPQETQYF.

The V call is TRBV30, the J call TRBJ1-2; TRBD1 matches at 8 bases. The CDR3 contains 13 residues. The germline V gene encodes CDR1 GTSNPN and CDR2 SVGIG (reference sequence). Losses at the gene ends were 2 bases for V and 8 bases for J; bases not matched to a gene: 7. The CDR3 nucleotides read TGTGCCTGGAGTCCCCAGGGGGCGCGGGGCTACACCTTC. Its translation: CAWSPQGARGYTF. Together with reference TRBV30 and TRBJ1-2, the CDR3 gives the full variable domain: SQTIHQWPATLVQPVGSPLSLECTVEGTSNPNLYWYRQAAGRGLQLLFYSVGIGQISSEVPQNLSASRPQDRQFILSSKKLLLSDSGFYLCAWSPQGARGYTFGSGTRLTVV.

The chain couples TRBV10-3 to TRBJ1-1; D remains unclear. The CDR3 length is 14 residues. V was shortened by 3 bases and J by 0 bases, with 8 bases between the two germline ends. CDR1 is ENHRY and CDR2 is SYGVKD in the germline V gene. The CDR3: CAISERVVNTEAFF. The CDR3 nucleotides read TGTGCCATCAGTGAACGGGTAGTGAACACTGAAGCTTTCTTT.

This clonotype was counted a few times. The chain carries TRBV7-3 and TRBJ1-5; TRBD1 matches at 12 bases. CDR1 and CDR2 (germline): SGHTA, FQGTGA. After removal of 3 bases from V and 0 bases from J, the junction contained 9 bases not matched to a gene. The CDR3 is 19 amino acids. The CDR3 DNA reads TGTGCCAGCAGCTTGCGGGGGACAGGGGGCCGTTATAGCAATCAGCCCCAGCATTTT. The encoded protein is CASSLRGTGGRYSNQPQHF.

As DNA, the CDR3 is TGCAGTGCTGCTAGCGGGGGCACCGGGGAGCTGTTTTTT. This encodes CSAASGGTGELFF. V gene TRBV20-1 combines with J gene TRBJ2-2; 10 bases align to TRBD2. Trimming took 5 bases from V and 4 from J; bases not matched to a gene: 1. Germline V gene lookup returns CDR1 DFQATT and CDR2 SNEGSKA (reference sequence). CDR3 length equals 13 residues.

V gene TRBV3-1 combines with J gene TRBJ1-2; 7 bases map to TRBD1. The CDR3 is 14 residues long. Trimming cost V 3 bases and J 6 bases; bases outside gene matches: 7. Germline CDR1 reads LGHDT; CDR2 reads YNNKEL (reference sequence). Here the CDR3 reads CASSQELTGHGYTF. The CDR3 coding sequence is TGTGCCAGCAGCCAGGAGCTGACAGGGCATGGCTACACCTTC.

This clonotype is judged large. The chain employs TRBV27 and TRBJ1-4, with D maybe TRBD1 (5 bases). This CDR3 spans 16 amino acids. The V end was cut by 0 bases, the J end by 0 bases, with 8 bases between. Germline loops: CDR1 MNHEY, CDR2 SMNVEV (reference sequence). The CDR3 DNA follows: TGTGCCAGCAGTTTATCAACAGGCTCAACTAATGAAAAACTGTTTTTT. As protein: CASSLSTGSTNEKLFF. Complete variable domain (other parts from reference TRBV27 and TRBJ1-4): EAQVTQNPRYLITVTGKKLTVTCSQNMNHEYMSWYRQDPGLGLRQIYYSMNVEVTDKGDVPEGYKVSRKEKRNFPLILESPSPNQTSLYFCASSLSTGSTNEKLFFGSGTQLSVL.